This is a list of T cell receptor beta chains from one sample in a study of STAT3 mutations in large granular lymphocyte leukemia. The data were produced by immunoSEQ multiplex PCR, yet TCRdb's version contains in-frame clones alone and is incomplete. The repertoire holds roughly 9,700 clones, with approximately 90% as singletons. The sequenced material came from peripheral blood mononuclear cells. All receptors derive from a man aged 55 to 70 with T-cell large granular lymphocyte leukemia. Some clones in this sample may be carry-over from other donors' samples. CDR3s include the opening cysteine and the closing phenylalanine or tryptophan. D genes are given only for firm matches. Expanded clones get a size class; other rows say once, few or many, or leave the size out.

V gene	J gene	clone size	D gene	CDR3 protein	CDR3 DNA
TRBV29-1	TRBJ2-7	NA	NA	CSVEHQLEQYF	TGCAGCGTTGAACACCAGCTGGAGCAGTACTTC
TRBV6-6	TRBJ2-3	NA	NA	CASSPLGATTDTQYF	TGTGCCAGCAGCCCCCTCGGAGCTACCACAGATACGCAGTATTTT
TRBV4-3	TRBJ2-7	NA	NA	CASSQYTAYEQYF	TGCGCCAGCAGCCAATACACAGCCTACGAGCAGTACTTC
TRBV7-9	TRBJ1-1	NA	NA	CASSLATGNTEAFF	TGTGCCAGCAGCTTAGCGACGGGGAACACTGAAGCTTTCTTT
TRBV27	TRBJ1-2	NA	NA	CASSPGQINYGYTF	TGTGCCAGCAGTCCCGGACAGATAAACTATGGCTACACCTTC
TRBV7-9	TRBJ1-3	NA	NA	CASSPRGRGVGNTIYF	TGTGCCAGCAGCCCGCGAGGTAGAGGGGTCGGAAACACCATATATTTT
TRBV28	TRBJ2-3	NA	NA	CASSSTTDTQYF	TGTGCCAGCAGTTCGACCACAGATACGCAGTATTTT
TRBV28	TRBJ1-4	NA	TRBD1	CASSSGTVNEKLFF	TGTGCCAGCAGCTCCGGGACAGTTAATGAAAAACTGTTTTTT
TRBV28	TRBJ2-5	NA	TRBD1	CASSGHRDRARETQYF	TGTGCCAGCAGTGGTCACCGGGACAGGGCCAGGGAGACCCAGTACTTC
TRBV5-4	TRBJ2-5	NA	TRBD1	CASSLEGGGRETQYF	TGTGCCAGCAGCTTGGAAGGGGGCGGACGGGAGACCCAGTACTTC
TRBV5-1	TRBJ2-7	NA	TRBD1	CASSLGQGEFYEQYF	TGCGCCAGCAGCTTGGGGCAGGGGGAATTCTACGAGCAGTACTTC
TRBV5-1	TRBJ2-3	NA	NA	CASSSAVTDTQYF	TGCGCCAGCAGCTCAGCGGTCACAGATACGCAGTATTTT
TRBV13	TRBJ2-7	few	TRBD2	CASSLWLAGAYEQYF	TGTGCCAGCAGCCTCTGGTTAGCGGGAGCCTACGAGCAGTACTTC
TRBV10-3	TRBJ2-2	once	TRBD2	CAISESRRETTGELFF	TGTGCCATCAGTGAGTCGCGGCGGGAGACCACCGGGGAGCTGTTTTTT
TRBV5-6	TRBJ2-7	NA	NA	CASSFRQDLTYEQYF	TGTGCCAGCAGCTTTCGACAGGATCTTACCTACGAGCAGTACTTC
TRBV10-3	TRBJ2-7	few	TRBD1	CAISEPGQGWYEQYF	TGTGCCATCAGTGAGCCGGGACAGGGATGGTACGAGCAGTACTTC
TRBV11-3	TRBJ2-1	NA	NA	CASSQSERGKQFF	TGTGCCAGCAGCCAAAGCGAACGGGGAAAGCAGTTCTTC
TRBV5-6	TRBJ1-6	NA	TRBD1	CASSLVAGGATPLHF	TGTGCCAGCAGCTTGGTAGCAGGGGGGGCGACACCCCTCCACTTT
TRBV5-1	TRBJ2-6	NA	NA	CASSLRPQGANVLTF	TGCGCCAGCAGCCTCCGACCGCAGGGGGCCAACGTCCTGACTTTC
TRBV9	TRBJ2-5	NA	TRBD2	CASSPGLGGGETQYF	TGTGCCAGCAGTCCGGGACTAGGGGGGGGAGAGACCCAGTACTTC
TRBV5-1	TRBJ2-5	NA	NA	CASRSFGWGQETQYF	TGCGCCAGCCGAAGTTTTGGGTGGGGACAAGAGACCCAGTACTTC
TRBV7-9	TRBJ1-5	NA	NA	CASSPIGATQPQHF	TGTGCCAGCAGCCCCATCGGGGCCACTCAGCCCCAGCATTTT
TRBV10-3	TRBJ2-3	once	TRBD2	CAISESTLAVDTQYF	TGTGCCATCAGTGAGTCGACACTAGCGGTCGATACGCAGTATTTT
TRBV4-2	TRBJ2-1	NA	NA	CASSQVIGYNEQFF	TGTGCCAGCAGCCAAGTCATAGGGTACAATGAGCAGTTCTTC
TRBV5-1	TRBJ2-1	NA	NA	CASSLAGTEQFF	TGCGCCAGCAGCTTGGCAGGGACTGAGCAGTTCTTC
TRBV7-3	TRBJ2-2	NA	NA	CASSFLDGELFF	TGTGCCAGCAGCTTTCTCGACGGGGAGCTGTTTTTT
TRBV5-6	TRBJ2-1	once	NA	CASSLLQGRSYNEQFF	TGTGCCAGCAGTCTACTCCAGGGTCGCTCCTACAATGAGCAGTTCTTC
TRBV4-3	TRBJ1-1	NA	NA	CASSQEGLLNTEAFF	TGCGCCAGCAGCCAAGAAGGGCTTCTGAACACTGAAGCTTTCTTT
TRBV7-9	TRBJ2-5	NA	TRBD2	CASSPSGGYSETQYF	TGTGCCAGCAGCCCTAGCGGGGGTTATTCCGAGACCCAGTACTTC
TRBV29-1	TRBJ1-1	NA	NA	CSVQPGRTEAFF	TGCAGCGTTCAGCCAGGGCGCACTGAAGCTTTCTTT
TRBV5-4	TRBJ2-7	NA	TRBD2	CASSPSPSGRAYEQYF	TGTGCCAGCAGCCCCTCCCCTAGCGGGAGGGCCTACGAGCAGTACTTC
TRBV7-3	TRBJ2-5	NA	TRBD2	CASSSGLAGAAETQYF	TGTGCCAGCAGCTCGGGACTAGCGGGAGCGGCGGAGACCCAGTACTTC
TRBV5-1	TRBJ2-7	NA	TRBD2	CASSLASGVPHEQYF	TGCGCCAGCAGCTTGGCGAGCGGGGTTCCCCACGAGCAGTACTTC
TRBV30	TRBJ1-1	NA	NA	CAWSARGEAFF	TGTGCCTGGAGCGCTCGGGGTGAAGCTTTCTTT
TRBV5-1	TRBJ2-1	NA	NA	CASSSQQARTNEQFF	TGCGCCAGCAGCTCCCAGCAGGCCCGGACCAATGAGCAGTTCTTC
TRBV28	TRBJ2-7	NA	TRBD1	CASSLVTGPHEQYF	TGTGCCAGCAGTTTGGTGACAGGGCCCCACGAGCAGTACTTC
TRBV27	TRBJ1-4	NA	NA	CASSQLTGRQEKLFF	TGTGCCAGCAGCCAACTAACGGGGCGACAAGAAAAACTGTTTTTT
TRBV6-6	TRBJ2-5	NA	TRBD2	CASRVLAGSGAQYF	TGTGCCAGCAGGGTACTAGCGGGGTCGGGAGCCCAGTACTTC
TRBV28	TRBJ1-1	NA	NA	CASSLGDADTEAFF	TGTGCCAGCAGTTTGGGGGACGCGGACACTGAAGCTTTCTTT
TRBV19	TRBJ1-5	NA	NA	CGSADNSNQPQHF	TGTGGCTCGGCAGACAATAGCAATCAGCCCCAGCATTTT
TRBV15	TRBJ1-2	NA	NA	CATSRGKKVALNYGYTF	TGTGCCACCAGCAGAGGGAAAAAGGTTGCCCTAAACTATGGCTACACCTTC
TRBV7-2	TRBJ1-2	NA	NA	CASSLVGQPYGYTF	TGTGCCAGCAGCTTAGTTGGTCAGCCCTATGGCTACACCTTC
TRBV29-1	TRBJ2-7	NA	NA	CSVNRDYEQYF	TGCAGCGTCAACCGGGACTACGAGCAGTACTTC
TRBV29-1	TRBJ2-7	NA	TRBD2	CSVRTSVSAPNEQYF	TGCAGCGTTAGGACTAGCGTCTCAGCCCCCAACGAGCAGTACTTC
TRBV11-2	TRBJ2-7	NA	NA	CASRVGGHSYEQYF	TGTGCCAGCAGGGTCGGAGGACACTCCTACGAGCAGTACTTC
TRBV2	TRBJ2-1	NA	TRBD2	CASRVGGLAGGNEQFF	TGTGCCAGCAGGGTCGGGGGACTAGCGGGAGGTAATGAGCAGTTCTTC
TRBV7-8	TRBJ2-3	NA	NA	CASSYFSADTQYF	TGTGCCAGCAGCTACTTCAGCGCAGATACGCAGTATTTT